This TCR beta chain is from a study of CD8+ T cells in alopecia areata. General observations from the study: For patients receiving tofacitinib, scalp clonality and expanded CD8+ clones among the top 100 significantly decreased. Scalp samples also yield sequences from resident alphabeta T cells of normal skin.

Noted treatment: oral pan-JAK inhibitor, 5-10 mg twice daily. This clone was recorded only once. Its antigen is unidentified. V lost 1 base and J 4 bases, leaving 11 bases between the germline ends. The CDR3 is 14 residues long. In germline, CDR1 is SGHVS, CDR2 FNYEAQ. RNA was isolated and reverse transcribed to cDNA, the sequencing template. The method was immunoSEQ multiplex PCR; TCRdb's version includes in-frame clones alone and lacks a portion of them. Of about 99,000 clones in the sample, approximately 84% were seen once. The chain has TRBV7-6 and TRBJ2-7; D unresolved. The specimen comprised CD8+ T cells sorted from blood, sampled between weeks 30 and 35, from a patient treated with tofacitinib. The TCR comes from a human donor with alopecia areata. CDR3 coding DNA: TGTGCCAGCAGCTTAGATGCGATCGGATACGAGCAGTACTTC. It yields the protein CASSLDAIGYEQYF.